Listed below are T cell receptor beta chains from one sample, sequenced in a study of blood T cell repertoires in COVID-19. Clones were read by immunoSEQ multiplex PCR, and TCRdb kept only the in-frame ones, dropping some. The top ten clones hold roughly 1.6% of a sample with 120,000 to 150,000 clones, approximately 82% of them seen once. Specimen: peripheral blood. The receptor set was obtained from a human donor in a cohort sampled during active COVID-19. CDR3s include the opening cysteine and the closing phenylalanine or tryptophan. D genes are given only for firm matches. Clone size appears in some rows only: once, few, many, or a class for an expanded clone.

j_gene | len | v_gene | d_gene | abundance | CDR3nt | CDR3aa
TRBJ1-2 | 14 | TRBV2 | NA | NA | TGTGCCAGCAGCGAGGGTATTAATAACTATGGCTACACCTTC | CASSEGINNYGYTF
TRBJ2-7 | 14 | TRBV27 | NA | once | TGTGCCAGCAGTGTCAGTAGGGGGAACTACGAGCAGTACTTC | CASSVSRGNYEQYF
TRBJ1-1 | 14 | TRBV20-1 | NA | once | TGCAGTGCTAGTGGGCCTGGGGCGGACACTGAAGCTTTCTTT | CSASGPGADTEAFF
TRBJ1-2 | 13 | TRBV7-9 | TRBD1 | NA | TGTGCCAGCAGTCTTCCGGACAGGCTACGCTACACCTTC | CASSLPDRLRYTF
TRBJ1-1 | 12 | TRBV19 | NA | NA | TGTGCCACCACGGGGGGGGACACTGAAGCTTTCTTT | CATTGGDTEAFF
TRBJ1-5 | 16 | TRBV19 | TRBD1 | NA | TGTGCCAGTAGTCTCCAGGGACAGGGCGTGAATCAGCCCCAGCATTTT | CASSLQGQGVNQPQHF
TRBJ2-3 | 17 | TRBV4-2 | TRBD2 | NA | TGTGCCAGCAGCCAAGACCGGGGGGGACTAGGAGGCGATACGCAGTATTTT | CASSQDRGGLGGDTQYF
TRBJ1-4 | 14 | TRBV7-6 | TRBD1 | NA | TGTGCCAGCAGCCACAGGGGATCTAATGAAAAACTGTTTTTT | CASSHRGSNEKLFF
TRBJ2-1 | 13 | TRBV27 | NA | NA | TGTGCCAGCAGTTTTCAAGTTGACTTAGTGAAGTTCTTC | CASSFQVDLVKFF
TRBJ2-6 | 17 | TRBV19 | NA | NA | TGTGCCAGTAGTATAGGGCCCGGGTACTCTGGGGCCAACGTCCTGACTTTC | CASSIGPGYSGANVLTF
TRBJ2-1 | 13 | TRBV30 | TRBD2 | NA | TGTGCCTGGAGTGTCGGGAGGGGCAATGAGCAGTTCTTC | CAWSVGRGNEQFF
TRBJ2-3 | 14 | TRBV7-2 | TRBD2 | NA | TGTGCTTCGGAGCGGGGATACGGCACAGATACGCAGTATTTT | CASERGYGTDTQYF
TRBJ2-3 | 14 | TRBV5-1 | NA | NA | TGCGCCAGCAGCTTGGGGGCCAGCGGAGATACGCAGTATTTT | CASSLGASGDTQYF
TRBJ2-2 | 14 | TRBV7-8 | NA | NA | TGTGCCAGCAGCTGGGCCGGGAACACCGGGGAGCTGTTTTTT | CASSWAGNTGELFF
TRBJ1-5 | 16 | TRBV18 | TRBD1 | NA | TGTGCCAGCTCACTAGAGACAGGGGGAGTCGGTCAGCCCCAGCATTTT | CASSLETGGVGQPQHF
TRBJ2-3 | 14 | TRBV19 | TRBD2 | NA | TGTGCCAGTCAGGCTACGGGGGGGACAGATACGCAGTATTTT | CASQATGGTDTQYF
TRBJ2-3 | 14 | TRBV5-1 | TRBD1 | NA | TGCGCCAGCAGGGGGACAGGGGGGACAGATACGCAGTATTTT | CASRGTGGTDTQYF
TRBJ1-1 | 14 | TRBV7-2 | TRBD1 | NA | TGTGCCAGCAGCCCCGGGACAGCGAACACTGAAGCTTTCTTT | CASSPGTANTEAFF